Listed below are T cell receptor beta chains from one sample, sequenced in a study of blood T cells in healthy people across ages. TCRdb ran MiXCR on the 5' RACE reads and lists one entry per CDR3 protein. In the table there are 660,000 or so distinct CDR3 sequences, roughly 53% of which are singletons. Sequenced: blood. The receptors shown here come from a man aged 55 to 70 in good health. Both conserved end residues are part of each CDR3. A D gene is named only where the DNA matches it firmly. A clone size is listed for some rows: how often the clone was seen (once, few, many), or a class if it is expanded.

V gene: TRBV19; D gene: TRBD2; J gene: TRBJ2-7; clone size: once; CDR3 protein: CASSSGGLQYEQYF; CDR3 DNA: TGTGCCAGTAGTAGCGGGGGACTACAATACGAGCAGTACTTC
V gene: TRBV7-2; D gene: TRBD2; J gene: TRBJ2-1; clone size: -; CDR3 protein: CASSRGGPGMSYEQFF; CDR3 DNA: TGTGCCAGCAGCCGGGGGGGGCCAGGCATGAGCTATGAGCAGTTCTTC
V gene: TRBV6-6; D gene: TRBD2; J gene: TRBJ2-3; clone size: once; CDR3 protein: CASSLTSGETDTQYF; CDR3 DNA: TGTGCCAGCAGTCTTACTAGCGGGGAAACAGATACGCAGTATTTT
V gene: TRBV2; D gene: -; J gene: TRBJ2-3; clone size: -; CDR3 protein: CASSPRGTAGFADTQYF; CDR3 DNA: TGTGCCAGCAGTCCCCGGGGGACAGCGGGGTTTGCCGATACGCAGTATTTT
V gene: TRBV7-2; D gene: -; J gene: TRBJ2-7; clone size: -; CDR3 protein: CASSLTGPAVYEQYF; CDR3 DNA: TGTGCCAGCAGCTTGACTGGGCCCGCCGTCTACGAGCAGTACTTC
V gene: TRBV27; D gene: -; J gene: TRBJ1-1; clone size: -; CDR3 protein: CASRTSLNSAEAFF; CDR3 DNA: TGTGCCAGCAGGACTAGCCTCAACTCCGCTGAAGCTTTCTTT
V gene: TRBV5-6; D gene: TRBD1; J gene: TRBJ2-7; clone size: -; CDR3 protein: CASSWGTGTGDYEQYF; CDR3 DNA: TGTGCCAGCAGCTGGGGGACCGGGACAGGGGACTACGAGCAGTACTTC
V gene: TRBV29-1; D gene: -; J gene: TRBJ1-4; clone size: -; CDR3 protein: CSVVVGGINEKLFF; CDR3 DNA: TGCAGCGTTGTCGTTGGGGGAATTAATGAAAAACTGTTTTTT
V gene: TRBV7-2; D gene: TRBD1; J gene: TRBJ1-1; clone size: -; CDR3 protein: CASSLYMTGANTEAFF; CDR3 DNA: TGTGCCAGCAGCTTATACATGACAGGGGCGAACACTGAAGCTTTCTTT
V gene: TRBV24-1; D gene: TRBD2; J gene: TRBJ2-1; clone size: -; CDR3 protein: CATSGWGTSDRNEQFF; CDR3 DNA: TGTGCCACCAGCGGGTGGGGGACTAGCGACCGCAATGAGCAGTTCTTC
V gene: TRBV6-5; D gene: TRBD1; J gene: TRBJ2-1; clone size: -; CDR3 protein: CASSYSILDRGNNEQFF; CDR3 DNA: TGTGCCAGCAGTTACTCGATTTTGGACAGGGGTAACAATGAGCAGTTCTTC
V gene: TRBV7-2; D gene: -; J gene: TRBJ2-3; clone size: few; CDR3 protein: CASSTRTAYTDTQYF; CDR3 DNA: TGTGCCAGCAGCACCCGGACGGCTTACACAGATACGCAGTATTTT
V gene: TRBV6-2/TRBV6-3; D gene: TRBD1; J gene: TRBJ1-2; clone size: -; CDR3 protein: CASSYSRTGDGYTF; CDR3 DNA: TGTGCCAGCAGTTACTCGAGGACAGGGGATGGCTACACCTTC
V gene: TRBV15; D gene: -; J gene: TRBJ2-3; clone size: once; CDR3 protein: CATSSWGGTDTQYF; CDR3 DNA: TGTGCCACCAGTTCTTGGGGAGGCACAGATACGCAGTATTTT
V gene: TRBV3-1; D gene: TRBD2; J gene: TRBJ2-7; clone size: few; CDR3 protein: CASSRTSGSSYEQYF; CDR3 DNA: TGTGCCAGCAGCCGCACTAGCGGGAGCTCCTACGAGCAGTACTTC
V gene: TRBV5-4; D gene: -; J gene: TRBJ1-6; clone size: -; CDR3 protein: CASSLGAVGNSPLHF; CDR3 DNA: TGTGCCAGCAGTCTGGGGGCCGTTGGTAATTCACCCCTCCACTTT
V gene: TRBV5-1; D gene: TRBD2; J gene: TRBJ2-1; clone size: -; CDR3 protein: CASSPSAGVNEQFF; CDR3 DNA: TGCGCCAGCAGCCCTTCGGCGGGGGTAAATGAGCAGTTCTTC
V gene: TRBV3-1; D gene: -; J gene: TRBJ1-6; clone size: -; CDR3 protein: CASSQVPGSNSPLHF; CDR3 DNA: TGTGCCAGCAGCCAAGTGCCGGGCTCCAATTCACCCCTCCACTTT
V gene: TRBV5-1; D gene: TRBD2; J gene: TRBJ2-6; clone size: -; CDR3 protein: CASSPSGGNSGANVLIF; CDR3 DNA: TGCGCCAGCAGCCCTAGCGGGGGCAACTCTGGGGCCAACGTCCTGATTTTC
V gene: TRBV29-1; D gene: -; J gene: TRBJ1-1; clone size: -; CDR3 protein: CSVRNRVSGTEAFF; CDR3 DNA: TGCAGCGTTAGGAACAGGGTCTCGGGTACTGAAGCTTTCTTT
V gene: TRBV20-1; D gene: TRBD2; J gene: TRBJ2-1; clone size: -; CDR3 protein: CSARDPGLGKFF; CDR3 DNA: TGCAGTGCTAGAGACCCCGGACTAGGGAAGTTCTTC
V gene: TRBV7-9; D gene: -; J gene: TRBJ1-4; clone size: -; CDR3 protein: CASSLWTGNNEKLFF; CDR3 DNA: TGTGCCAGCAGCCTTTGGACGGGCAACAATGAAAAACTGTTTTTT
V gene: TRBV5-1; D gene: TRBD1; J gene: TRBJ2-1; clone size: few; CDR3 protein: CASSLGDRMNEQFF; CDR3 DNA: TGCGCCAGCAGCTTGGGGGACAGGATGAATGAGCAGTTCTTC
V gene: TRBV29-1; D gene: -; J gene: TRBJ1-1; clone size: -; CDR3 protein: CSVARTSNTEAFF; CDR3 DNA: TGCAGCGTTGCTCGGACATCAAACACTGAAGCTTTCTTT
V gene: TRBV12-3/TRBV12-4; D gene: -; J gene: TRBJ2-3; clone size: -; CDR3 protein: CASSFRGTSTDTQYF; CDR3 DNA: TGTGCCAGCAGTTTTCGGGGGACTAGCACAGATACGCAGTATTTT
V gene: TRBV5-1; D gene: -; J gene: TRBJ1-6; clone size: many; CDR3 protein: CASSSSGTENSPLHF; CDR3 DNA: TGCGCCAGCAGCTCCTCCGGGACGGAAAATTCACCCCTCCACTTT
V gene: TRBV5-1; D gene: -; J gene: TRBJ2-5; clone size: -; CDR3 protein: CASSGSGTTQETQYF; CDR3 DNA: TGCGCCAGCAGCGGATCAGGGACGACCCAAGAGACCCAGTACTTC
V gene: TRBV2; D gene: -; J gene: TRBJ2-7; clone size: -; CDR3 protein: CASSQQGSEQYF; CDR3 DNA: TGTGCCAGCAGCCAACAGGGTTCCGAGCAGTACTTC
V gene: TRBV12-3/TRBV12-4; D gene: -; J gene: TRBJ1-5; clone size: -; CDR3 protein: CAIGAGTGGNQPQHF; CDR3 DNA: TGTGCCATCGGGGCCGGTACAGGTGGCAATCAGCCCCAGCATTTT
V gene: TRBV7-9; D gene: TRBD1; J gene: TRBJ1-6; clone size: -; CDR3 protein: CASSSSGTGGNSPLHF; CDR3 DNA: TGTGCCAGCAGCTCGTCCGGGACAGGGGGGAATTCACCCCTCCACTTT
V gene: TRBV15; D gene: -; J gene: TRBJ2-2; clone size: -; CDR3 protein: CATSRGDEDRSGELFF; CDR3 DNA: TGTGCCACCAGCAGAGGGGACGAAGATAGGTCCGGGGAGCTGTTTTTT
V gene: TRBV27; D gene: -; J gene: TRBJ1-1; clone size: -; CDR3 protein: CASSQRDQGAFF; CDR3 DNA: TGTGCCAGCAGTCAACGGGACCAAGGGGCTTTCTTT
V gene: TRBV24-1; D gene: TRBD1; J gene: TRBJ2-4; clone size: -; CDR3 protein: CATSDPTGDRNIQYF; CDR3 DNA: TGTGCCACCAGTGACCCGACAGGGGACCGGAACATTCAGTACTTC
V gene: TRBV12-3/TRBV12-4; D gene: -; J gene: TRBJ1-1; clone size: -; CDR3 protein: CASSESGSGTEAFF; CDR3 DNA: TGTGCCAGCAGTGAGTCAGGTTCGGGGACTGAAGCTTTCTTT
V gene: TRBV7-2; D gene: TRBD2; J gene: TRBJ2-1; clone size: few; CDR3 protein: CASSQVGLAGSYNEQFF; CDR3 DNA: TGTGCCAGCAGCCAGGTTGGGCTAGCGGGGAGTTACAATGAGCAGTTCTTC
V gene: TRBV7-9; D gene: TRBD1; J gene: TRBJ2-3; clone size: -; CDR3 protein: CASTQGTDASTDTQYF; CDR3 DNA: TGTGCCAGCACACAGGGGACGGATGCTAGCACAGATACGCAGTATTTT
V gene: TRBV27; D gene: -; J gene: TRBJ2-5; clone size: -; CDR3 protein: CAGTSSRGAGRTQYF; CDR3 DNA: TGTGCCGGCACCTCTTCGAGGGGGGCGGGAAGGACCCAGTACTTC
V gene: TRBV12-3/TRBV12-4; D gene: TRBD2; J gene: TRBJ2-7; clone size: -; CDR3 protein: CASSLGASGKDEQYF; CDR3 DNA: TGTGCCAGCAGTTTGGGGGCTAGCGGGAAGGACGAGCAGTACTTC
V gene: TRBV6-5; D gene: TRBD2; J gene: TRBJ2-2; clone size: -; CDR3 protein: CASGPGGNTGELFF; CDR3 DNA: TGTGCCAGCGGGCCGGGGGGGAACACCGGGGAGCTGTTTTTT
V gene: TRBV6-1; D gene: -; J gene: TRBJ2-7; clone size: -; CDR3 protein: CASSDNLGGEQYF; CDR3 DNA: TGTGCCAGCAGTGACAATCTAGGGGGCGAGCAGTACTTC
V gene: TRBV5-1; D gene: -; J gene: TRBJ2-7; clone size: few; CDR3 protein: CASSFNPGPNYEQYF; CDR3 DNA: TGCGCCAGCAGCTTTAATCCGGGCCCCAACTACGAGCAGTACTTC
V gene: TRBV3-1; D gene: TRBD1; J gene: TRBJ2-1; clone size: -; CDR3 protein: CASSQPGQDYNEQFF; CDR3 DNA: TGTGCCAGCAGCCAACCGGGACAGGACTACAATGAGCAGTTCTTC
V gene: TRBV10-3; D gene: -; J gene: TRBJ2-5; clone size: few; CDR3 protein: CAISESGTSQETQYF; CDR3 DNA: TGTGCCATCAGTGAGTCGGGGACCTCACAAGAGACCCAGTACTTC
V gene: TRBV20-1; D gene: -; J gene: TRBJ2-1; clone size: -; CDR3 protein: CSARDSRGRNEQFF; CDR3 DNA: TGCAGTGCTAGAGATAGCCGGGGTCGGAATGAGCAGTTCTTC
V gene: TRBV10-1; D gene: TRBD1; J gene: TRBJ2-5; clone size: -; CDR3 protein: CASSDPGQGPETQYF; CDR3 DNA: TGCGCCAGCAGTGACCCGGGACAGGGCCCAGAGACCCAGTACTTC
V gene: TRBV10-2; D gene: TRBD2; J gene: TRBJ2-7; clone size: -; CDR3 protein: CASSDRPAGGRLRNEQYF; CDR3 DNA: TGCGCCAGCAGTGATCGGCCAGCGGGGGGACGTCTGAGGAATGAGCAGTACTTC
V gene: TRBV4-3; D gene: TRBD1; J gene: TRBJ2-1; clone size: -; CDR3 protein: CASSQRTGDSSYNEQFF; CDR3 DNA: TGCGCCAGCAGCCAGCGGACAGGGGATTCCTCCTACAATGAGCAGTTCTTC
V gene: TRBV29-1; D gene: TRBD2; J gene: TRBJ2-7; clone size: -; CDR3 protein: CSAGRTSGGHSSYEQYF; CDR3 DNA: TGCAGCGCCGGGAGGACTAGCGGGGGGCATAGCTCCTACGAGCAGTACTTC
V gene: TRBV29-1; D gene: -; J gene: TRBJ2-5; clone size: -; CDR3 protein: CSVTGGGQETQYF; CDR3 DNA: TGCAGCGTTACAGGGGGGGGACAAGAGACCCAGTACTTC
V gene: TRBV4-2; D gene: -; J gene: TRBJ1-2; clone size: -; CDR3 protein: CASSQASGSTNYGYTF; CDR3 DNA: TGTGCCAGCAGCCAAGCCTCGGGGTCTACTAACTATGGCTACACCTTC